The source of this T cell receptor (beta chain) is a study of Ad26.COV2.S vaccination and SARS-CoV-2 variants. At the level of the study: Once, or twice with 56 days between doses, Ad26.COV2.S was given intramuscularly.

Points on this clone: Its antigen is not known.

This table comes from immunoSEQ multiplex PCR, and its TCRdb copy is limited to in-frame clones, with some not included. The sample contains fewer than 500,000 clones, around 91% of which appear only once. Study-wide findings and caveats: TCR breadth and depth analyses may have underestimated total T cell responses.

J gave up 0 bases and V 6 bases, and 2 bases lay outside the gene matches. CDR1 is ENHRY and CDR2 is SYGVKD in the germline V gene. The CDR3 is 14 amino acids. Treatment reported: roughly 18 received Ad26.COV2.S at low or high dose, single or two shots; roughly 5 received placebo; per-sample allocation not given. Sampling was done on day 63 after the first vaccine or placebo injection. Sequencing used peripheral blood, obtained in a trial of Ad26.COV2.S vaccine versus placebo. The chain couples TRBV10-3 to TRBJ2-3, with 8 bases aligning to TRBD1. This clonotype was obtained from a person between 18 and 60 years old who received the Ad26.COV2.S COVID-19 vaccine or a placebo. Here the CDR3 reads CAIRTGDSTDTQYF. The CDR3 DNA follows: TGTGCCATCAGGACAGGGGACAGCACAGATACGCAGTATTTT.